The clone carrying this TCR beta chain was found a few times. The CDR3 loop spans 13 amino acids. Germline CDR1 SGHNT, CDR2 YYREEE (reference sequence). Trimming pared 3 bases from V and 5 bases from J, leaving 11 bases between. With a J-beta primer mix and a sample-barcoded 5' primer, a second PCR ran about 7 to 12 cycles. In TCRdb, the 5' RACE reads were re-called with MiXCR into one record per CDR3 protein. Of about 1 million distinct CDR3 sequences in the sample, under 30% were seen once. The study isolated at least 6.5 million PBMCs from each sample. No fewer than 5.5 micrograms of total RNA were isolated from every sample. The data were taken from a study of blood T cells in healthy people across ages. Study information: Using template switching, researchers captured about one barcoded beta molecule for each two T cells.

Another study also made use of these data, one on T cells of mothers and their children. In that study: Samples came from a few healthy Caucasian mothers and their six children.

The source of this sequence is a girl aged 2 to 10 in good health. V and J are TRBV5-4 and TRBJ1-2; D is ambiguous. Sequenced: blood. The CDR3, as DNA: TGTGCCAGCAGCTCCCAGGTTGGGTATGGCTACACCTTC. The encoded protein is CASSSQVGYGYTF.